This TCR beta chain stems from a study of naive and memory T cell subsets. Points from the study as a whole: No ground truth validated the naive and memory repertoire findings.

An equimolar mix of two oligonucleotides served as the beta constant-region primer for TRBC1 and TRBC2. Nested alpha and beta constant-region primers with the SP2 primer drove four PCR rounds on ligated cDNA. The cDNA 3' end received a ligated single-stranded oligonucleotide carrying the SP2 primer and a 12-nucleotide UMI. Using its own MiXCR run on the UMI-ligation and nested PCR reads, TCRdb lists one record per CDR3 protein. Counted here are tens of thousands of distinct CDR3 sequences, about 18% occurring once; the ten biggest clones make up 3.4%. This clonotype is classed as medium-sized. Its antigen is still unknown. The CDR3 totals 13 residues. Per the germline V gene, CDR1 is SGHVS and CDR2 is FNYEAQ. V was trimmed by 3 bases and J by 5 bases, leaving 8 bases between them.

The TCR sequence derives from a human donor in good health. Sequencing was carried out using effector memory CD4+ T cells from blood. The subset here: effector memory, CD45RA- CD27-. The V and J genes are TRBV7-6 and TRBJ1-5; no clear D. As DNA, the CDR3 is TGTGCCAGCAGCTTTAGGGCGGATCAGCCCCAGCATTTT. It specifies CASSFRADQPQHF.